One and the same sample provided the 9 T cell receptor beta chains below, sequenced in a study of T-cell memory formation after mild COVID-19. MiXCR, run by TCRdb on the 5' RACE reads, gives a single entry per CDR3 protein. The sample has about 360,000 distinct CDR3 sequences, approximately 15% seen once. The sequenced sample consisted of PBMCs or a T cell subset sorted from them (not recorded which). Source of these receptors: a man between 18 and 29 years old who had mild COVID-19 (a few samples of this study predate the infection). Cell type and time point are not known.

This clonotype was observed a handful of times. The rearrangement links TRBV28 to TRBJ1-1; D gene ambiguous. Trimming took off 5 bases at V and 5 bases at J, with 9 bases between the two ends. This CDR3 is built from 12 residues. CDR1 and CDR2 (germline): MDHEN, SYDVKM. The CDR3 protein is CASSQWGTEAFF. CDR3 sequence (DNA): TGTGCCAGCAGTCAGTGGGGTACTGAAGCTTTCTTT.

This chain joins TRBV12-3 or TRBV12-4 and TRBJ2-5, with 9 bases matching TRBD2. There are 14 residues in the CDR3. Trimming cost V 3 bases and J 3 bases; bases outside gene matches: 2. Here the CDR3 reads CASSFSSGEETQYF. CDR3 DNA: TGTGCCAGCAGTTTCTCTAGCGGGGAAGAGACCCAGTACTTC.

This clonotype came up a few times. The V call is TRBV5-5, the J call TRBJ2-1, with TRBD2 matching over 7 bases. The CDR3 extends over 15 amino acids. J lost 7 bases, V lost 4 bases, and 11 bases had no gene match. Germline V gene data show CDR1 as SGHKS and CDR2 as YYEKEE (reference sequence). This chain's CDR3 is CASSPQPGGKNEQFF. In nucleotides, the CDR3 is TGTGCCAGCAGCCCTCAGCCGGGGGGAAAAAATGAGCAGTTCTTC.

This clonotype has more than one count but fewer than ten. The gene calls are TRBV7-9 and TRBJ1-1, with TRBD1 matching 7 bases. Germline V gives CDR1 SEHNR, CDR2 FQNEAQ (reference sequence). The V gene end was trimmed by 5 bases and the J gene end by 1 base; junction bases not matched to a gene: 7. This CDR3 is built from 15 residues. CDR3 loop: CASSETGHRNTEAFF. CDR3 DNA sequence: TGTGCCAGCAGCGAGACAGGGCATCGGAACACTGAAGCTTTCTTT.

The chain carries TRBV18 and TRBJ2-5; D call uncertain. CDR1 is KGHSH, CDR2 LQKENI, per germline. This CDR3 has 15 residues. The germline V and J ends were trimmed by 2 bases and 4 bases, with 14 bases remaining between them. CDR3 sequence: CASSPARARVETQYF. The CDR3, as DNA: TGTGCCAGCTCACCAGCCCGGGCTCGGGTAGAGACCCAGTACTTC. The full variable domain, completed using reference TRBV18 and TRBJ2-5, is NAGVMQNPRHLVRRRGQEARLRCSPMKGHSHVYWYRQLPEEGLKFMVYLQKENIIDESGMPKERFSAEFPKEGPSILRIQQVVRGDSAAYFCASSPARARVETQYFGPGTRLLVL.

This clonotype was picked up a small number of times. This chain links TRBV11-3 with TRBJ2-3; 10 bases are a match to TRBD1. Trimming removed 0 bases from V and 4 bases from J; junction bases left unmatched: 4. Per germline, CDR1 SGHNT and CDR2 YENEEA. The CDR3 loop spans 16 amino acids. DNA for the CDR3: TGTGCCAGCAGCTTAGAGGGGACAGGGGCCGCAGATACGCAGTATTTT. Its protein is CASSLEGTGAADTQYF.

The J gene is TRBJ2-3, the V gene TRBV18, with a weak D call TRBD2 (6 bases). This CDR3 contains 16 residues. V shed 4 bases and J shed 6 bases, with 20 bases lying between them. The germline CDR1 and CDR2 sequences are KGHSH and LQKENI. The DNA of the CDR3 is TGTGCCAGCTCACGAGGTTTAGGGACTCTCCTGGATACGCAGTATTTT. Translated, it gives CASSRGLGTLLDTQYF.

This clonotype appeared a few times. The gene calls are TRBV4-3 and TRBJ2-3, with D unresolved. CDR3 length: 15 amino acids. Germline V lookup: CDR1 LGHNA, CDR2 YSLEER. V dropped 1 base and J dropped 2 bases, with 10 bases sitting between them. CDR3 DNA sequence: TGCGCCAGCAGCCAAGTCGAGGCAGCCACAGATACGCAGTATTTT. Protein product: CASSQVEAATDTQYF.

The chain combines TRBV18 with TRBJ1-5; maybe TRBD1 (5 bases). The V end lost 4 bases, the J end lost 0 bases, and 13 bases lay between the germline ends. This CDR3 has 16 amino acids. Germline V gene lookup returns CDR1 KGHSH and CDR2 LQKENI. Written as DNA, the CDR3 is TGTGCCAGCTCACAAGCGACAGTATATAGCAATCAGCCCCAGCATTTT. Its translation: CASSQATVYSNQPQHF.